The clone carrying this T cell receptor beta chain was observed a few times. The antigen remains unidentified. Germline V gene data show CDR1 as SGHNT and CDR2 as YENEEA. The CDR3 has 18 amino acids. J gave up 8 bases and V 0 bases, and 11 bases lay outside the gene matches. The source of the sample is a study of T-cell reconstitution after alpha-beta-depleted transplantation in children. Study results and limitations: T cells produced anew were the main source of T-cell counts and diversity one year after transplant. Day-60 TCRbeta diversity that was high in some patients was derived from surviving recipient T cells and thymic progenitors.

For TCRbeta, the library was prepared with unique molecular identifiers. MiXCR was run by TCRdb on the PCR reads, yielding one entry per CDR3 protein. The sample lists some 550,000 distinct CDR3 sequences, approximately 22% occurring once. The sequenced sample was PBMCs, mostly from graft donor cells, obtained 360 days after TCRalphabeta/CD19-depleted stem cell transplant. V is TRBV11-3 and J is TRBJ2-3; 13 nucleotides align to TRBD2. The receptor was isolated from a boy less than two years old who had a stem cell transplant for acute myeloid leukemia, so the T cells may come from the graft donor. CDR3 sequence: CASSLDSKLAGGPATQYF. The CDR3 DNA reads as TGTGCCAGCAGCTTAGATTCTAAACTAGCGGGGGGGCCTGCTACGCAGTATTTT.